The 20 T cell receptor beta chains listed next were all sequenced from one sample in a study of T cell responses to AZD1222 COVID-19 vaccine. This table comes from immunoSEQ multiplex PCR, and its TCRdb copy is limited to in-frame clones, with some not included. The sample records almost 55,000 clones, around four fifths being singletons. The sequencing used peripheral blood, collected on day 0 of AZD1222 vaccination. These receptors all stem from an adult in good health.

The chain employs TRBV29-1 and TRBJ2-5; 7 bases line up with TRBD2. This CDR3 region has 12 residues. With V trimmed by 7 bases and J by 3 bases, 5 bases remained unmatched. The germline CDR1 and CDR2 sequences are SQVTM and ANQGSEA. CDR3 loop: CSASRGEETQYF. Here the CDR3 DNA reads TGCAGCGCCTCCCGGGGGGAAGAGACCCAGTACTTC.

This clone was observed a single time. The CDR3 here is CASSFGRLYTF. As DNA, the CDR3 is TGTGCCAGCAGCTTCGGACGTCTCTACACCTTC. The chain couples TRBV7-2 to TRBJ1-2; D gene ambiguous. CDR1 is SGHTA and CDR2 is FQGNSA in the germline V gene. V was cut by 3 bases and J by 10 bases, with 9 bases left in between. This CDR3 contains 11 residues.

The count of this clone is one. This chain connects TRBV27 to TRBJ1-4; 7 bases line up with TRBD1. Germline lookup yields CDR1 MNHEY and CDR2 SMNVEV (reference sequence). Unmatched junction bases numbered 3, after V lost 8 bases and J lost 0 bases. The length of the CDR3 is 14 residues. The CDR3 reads CASGGQPTNEKLFF. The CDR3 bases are TGTGCCAGCGGGGGACAGCCAACTAATGAAAAACTGTTTTTT.

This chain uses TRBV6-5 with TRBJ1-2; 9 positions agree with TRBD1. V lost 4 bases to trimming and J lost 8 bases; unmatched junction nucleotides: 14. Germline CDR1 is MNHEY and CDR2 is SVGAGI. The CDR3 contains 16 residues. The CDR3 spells CASSSLNRGRINGYTF. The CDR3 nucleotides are TGTGCCAGCAGTTCCCTAAACAGGGGGCGTATCAACGGCTACACCTTC.

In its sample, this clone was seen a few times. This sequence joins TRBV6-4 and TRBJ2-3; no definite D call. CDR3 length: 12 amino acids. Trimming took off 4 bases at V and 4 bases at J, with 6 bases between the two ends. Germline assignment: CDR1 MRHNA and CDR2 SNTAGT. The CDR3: CASSGNSDTQYF. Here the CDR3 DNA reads TGTGCCAGCAGTGGCAATTCAGATACGCAGTATTTT.

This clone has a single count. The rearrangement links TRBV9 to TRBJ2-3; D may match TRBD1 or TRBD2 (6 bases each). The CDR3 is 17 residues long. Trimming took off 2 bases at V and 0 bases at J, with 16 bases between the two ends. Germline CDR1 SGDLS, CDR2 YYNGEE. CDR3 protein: CASSVSLRGASTDTQYF. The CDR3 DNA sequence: TGTGCCAGCAGCGTTTCTTTGAGGGGGGCGAGCACAGATACGCAGTATTTT. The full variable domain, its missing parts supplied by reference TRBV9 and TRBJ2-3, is DSGVTQTPKHLITATGQRVTLRCSPRSGDLSVYWYQQSLDQGLQFLIQYYNGEERAKGNILERFSAQQFPDLHSELNLSSLELGDSALYFCASSVSLRGASTDTQYFGPGTRLTVL.

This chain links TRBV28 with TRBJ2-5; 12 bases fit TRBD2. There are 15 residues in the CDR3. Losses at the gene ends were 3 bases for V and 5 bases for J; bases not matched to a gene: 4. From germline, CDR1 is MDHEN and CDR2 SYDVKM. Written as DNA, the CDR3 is TGTGCCAGCAGTTTCCTAGCGGGAGGGACCGAGACCCAGTACTTC. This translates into CASSFLAGGTETQYF. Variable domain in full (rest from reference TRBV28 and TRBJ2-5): DVKVTQSSRYLVKRTGEKVFLECVQDMDHENMFWYRQDPGLGLRLIYFSYDVKMKEKGDIPEGYSVSREKKERFSLILESASTNQTSMYLCASSFLAGGTETQYFGPGTRLLVL.

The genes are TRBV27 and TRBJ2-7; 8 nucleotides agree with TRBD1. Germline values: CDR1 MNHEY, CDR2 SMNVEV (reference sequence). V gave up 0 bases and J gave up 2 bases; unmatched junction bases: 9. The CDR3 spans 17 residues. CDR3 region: CASSLSFSTGVTYEQYF. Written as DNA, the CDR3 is TGTGCCAGCAGTTTATCGTTTTCGACAGGGGTTACCTACGAGCAGTACTTC.

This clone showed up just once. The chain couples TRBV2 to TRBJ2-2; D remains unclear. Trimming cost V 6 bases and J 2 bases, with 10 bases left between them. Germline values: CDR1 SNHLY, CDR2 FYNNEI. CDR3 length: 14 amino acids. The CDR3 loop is CASSKQANTGELFF. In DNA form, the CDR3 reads TGTGCCAGCAGCAAGCAGGCAAACACCGGGGAGCTGTTTTTT.

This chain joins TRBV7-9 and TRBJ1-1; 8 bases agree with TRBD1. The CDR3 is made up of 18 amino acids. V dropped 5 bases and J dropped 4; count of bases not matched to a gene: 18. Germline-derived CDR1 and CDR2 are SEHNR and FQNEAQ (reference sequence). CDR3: CASSRRTGSSSGRTEAFF. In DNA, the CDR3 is TGTGCCAGCAGCAGAAGGACAGGGTCTTCTTCAGGTCGCACTGAAGCTTTCTTT.

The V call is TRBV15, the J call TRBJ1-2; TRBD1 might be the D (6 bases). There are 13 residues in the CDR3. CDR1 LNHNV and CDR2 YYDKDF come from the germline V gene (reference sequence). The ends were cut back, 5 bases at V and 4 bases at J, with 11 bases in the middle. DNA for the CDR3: TGTGCCACCAGCGGGGGACAATCCTATGGCTACACCTTC. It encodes CATSGGQSYGYTF. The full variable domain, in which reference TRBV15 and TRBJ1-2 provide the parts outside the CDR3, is DAMVIQNPRYQVTQFGKPVTLSCSQTLNHNVMYWYQQKSSQAPKLLFHYYDKDFNNEADTPDNFQSRRPNTSFCFLDIRSPGLGDTAMYLCATSGGQSYGYTFGSGTRLTVV.

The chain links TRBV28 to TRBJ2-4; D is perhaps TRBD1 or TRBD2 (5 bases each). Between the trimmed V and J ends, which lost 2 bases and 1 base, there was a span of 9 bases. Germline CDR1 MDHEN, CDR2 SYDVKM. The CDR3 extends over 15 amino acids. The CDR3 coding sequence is TGTGCCAGCAGTTTAGGGGGATACGCCAAAAACATTCAGTACTTC. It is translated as CASSLGGYAKNIQYF.

The CDR3 sequence is CASSQGQGVYGYTF. In nucleotides, the CDR3 is TGTGCCAGCAGCCAAGGACAGGGGGTTTATGGCTACACCTTC. The chain combines TRBV7-9 with TRBJ1-2; 10 positions match TRBD1. Germline V gives CDR1 SEHNR, CDR2 FQNEAQ (reference sequence). After removal of 5 bases from V and 5 bases from J, the junction contained 5 bases not matched to a gene. This CDR3 is 14 amino acids long.

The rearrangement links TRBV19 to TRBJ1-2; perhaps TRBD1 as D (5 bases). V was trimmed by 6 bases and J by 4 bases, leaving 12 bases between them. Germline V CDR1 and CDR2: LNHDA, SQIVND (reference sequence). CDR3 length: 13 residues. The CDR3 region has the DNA TGTGCCAGTAGGTTGACAGCTAGCTATGGCTACACCTTC. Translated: CASRLTASYGYTF.

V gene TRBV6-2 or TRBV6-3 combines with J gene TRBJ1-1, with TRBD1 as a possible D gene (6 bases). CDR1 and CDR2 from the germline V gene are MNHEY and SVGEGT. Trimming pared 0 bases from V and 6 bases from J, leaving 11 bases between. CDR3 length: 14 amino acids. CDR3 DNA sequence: TGTGCCAGCAGTTACTCGAGGGGGAGTGCTGAAGCTTTCTTT. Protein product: CASSYSRGSAEAFF.

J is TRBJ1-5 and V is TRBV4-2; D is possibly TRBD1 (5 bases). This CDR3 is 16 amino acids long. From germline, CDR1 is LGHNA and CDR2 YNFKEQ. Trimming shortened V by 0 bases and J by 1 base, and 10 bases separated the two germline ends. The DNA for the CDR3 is TGTGCCAGCAGCCAAGATCGGGGCACAAGCAATCAGCCCCAGCATTTT. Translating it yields CASSQDRGTSNQPQHF.

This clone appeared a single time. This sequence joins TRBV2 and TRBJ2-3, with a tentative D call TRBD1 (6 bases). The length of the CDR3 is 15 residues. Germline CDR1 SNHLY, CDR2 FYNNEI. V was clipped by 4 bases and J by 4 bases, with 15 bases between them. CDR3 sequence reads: CASSVERGGADTQYF. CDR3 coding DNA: TGTGCCAGCAGTGTGGAGAGAGGGGGTGCAGATACGCAGTATTTT. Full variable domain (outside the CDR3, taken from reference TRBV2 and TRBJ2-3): EPEVTQTPSHQVTQMGQEVILRCVPISNHLYFYWYRQILGQKVEFLVSFYNNEISEKSEIFDDQFSVERPDGSNFTLKIRSTKLEDSAMYFCASSVERGGADTQYFGPGTRLTVL.

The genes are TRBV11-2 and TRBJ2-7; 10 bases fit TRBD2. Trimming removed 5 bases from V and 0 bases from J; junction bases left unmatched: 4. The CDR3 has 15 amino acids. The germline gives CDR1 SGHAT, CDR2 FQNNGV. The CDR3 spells CASSRASGGSYEQYF. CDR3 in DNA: TGTGCCAGCAGCAGAGCTAGCGGGGGCTCCTACGAGCAGTACTTC.

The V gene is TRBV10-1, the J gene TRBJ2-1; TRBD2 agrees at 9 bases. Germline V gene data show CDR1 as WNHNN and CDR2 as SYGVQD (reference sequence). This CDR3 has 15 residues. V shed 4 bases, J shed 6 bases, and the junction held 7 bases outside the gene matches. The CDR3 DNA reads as TGCGCCAGCAGTGCGGTACTAGCGGGTGCCAATGAGCAGTTCTTC. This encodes CASSAVLAGANEQFF.

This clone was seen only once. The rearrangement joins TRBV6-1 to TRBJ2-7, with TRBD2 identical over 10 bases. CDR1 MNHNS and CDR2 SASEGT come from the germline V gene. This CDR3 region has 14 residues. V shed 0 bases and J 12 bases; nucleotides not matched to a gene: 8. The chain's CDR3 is CASSEAGTSALTYF. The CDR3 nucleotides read TGTGCCAGCAGTGAAGCCGGGACTAGCGCCCTAACGTACTTC.